These 26 T cell receptor beta chains share one sample of origin, sequenced in a study of cytomegalovirus exposure and HLA in healthy donors. The PCR was carried out with 60 Vbeta primers and 13 Jbeta primers. Using immunoSEQ multiplex PCR, the repertoire was profiled, and TCRdb retains in-frame clones only, with some absent. The table lists 150,000 to 200,000 clones, over 75% of them singletons. The specimen sequenced was PBMCs. The receptor set was obtained from a woman in her twenties or thirties in good health and CMV-seronegative.

The rearrangement joins TRBV5-1 to TRBJ1-4; a possible D gene is TRBD1 (6 bases). The CDR3 is 15 residues long. CDR1 is SGHRS and CDR2 is YFSETQ in the germline V gene. With 0 bases removed from V and 5 bases from J, the gap between germline ends came to 11 bases. The CDR3 nucleotides are TGCGCCAGCAGCTTGGAATGGGGGCGAAATGAAAAACTGTTTTTT. Translation: CASSLEWGRNEKLFF.

This chain connects TRBV19 to TRBJ2-1; D is undetermined. This CDR3 has 14 amino acids. V was trimmed by 1 base and J by 3 bases, leaving 7 bases between them. Germline CDR1 and CDR2: LNHDA and SQIVND (reference sequence). The CDR3 DNA reads TGTGCCAGTAGTATAGGAACAGTCTACAATGAGCAGTTCTTC. It yields the protein CASSIGTVYNEQFF.

CDR3 loop: CASSGGRGANYGYTF. Here the CDR3 DNA reads TGTGCCAGCAGTGGGGGTCGGGGGGCCAACTATGGCTACACCTTC. The chain has TRBV27 and TRBJ1-2, with D possibly matching TRBD1 (6 bases). Trimming cost V 5 bases and J 2 bases, with 15 bases left between them. CDR3 size: 15 residues. Per germline, CDR1 MNHEY and CDR2 SMNVEV (reference sequence).

V gene TRBV27 combines with J gene TRBJ1-2; a possible D gene is TRBD1 (6 bases). The CDR3 consists of 13 residues. Germline lookup yields CDR1 MNHEY and CDR2 SMNVEV (reference sequence). The germline V and J ends were trimmed by 3 bases and 8 bases, with 13 bases remaining between them. CDR3 sequence reads: CASSFKGVEGYTF. The CDR3 nucleotides read TGTGCCAGCAGTTTCAAGGGGGTAGAGGGCTACACCTTC.

This rearrangement joins TRBV5-6 to TRBJ1-6; 10 nucleotides agree with TRBD1. Trimming took 0 bases from V and 4 from J; bases not matched to a gene: 1. CDR1 SGHDT and CDR2 YYEEEE come from the germline V gene. This CDR3 contains 16 residues. The CDR3 sequence: CASSLGQGAYNSPLHF. CDR3 DNA: TGTGCCAGCAGCTTGGGACAGGGGGCTTATAATTCACCCCTCCACTTT.

The genes are TRBV5-1 and TRBJ2-5; TRBD2 matches 7 bases. Germline V gene lookup returns CDR1 SGHRS and CDR2 YFSETQ. V shed 7 bases, J shed 1 base, and the junction held 7 bases outside the gene matches. The CDR3 consists of 14 residues. The CDR3 DNA reads TGCGCCAGCTCGGGGGAGGGCCTCCAAGAGACCCAGTACTTC. This encodes CASSGEGLQETQYF.

The sample holds one count of this clone. The V gene is TRBV6-6, the J gene TRBJ2-4; 7 bases match TRBD1. This CDR3 contains 13 residues. Germline V lookup: CDR1 MNHNY, CDR2 SVGAGI (reference sequence). V shed 8 bases, J shed 6 bases, and the junction held 7 bases outside the gene matches. The DNA of the CDR3 is TGTGCCAGCCGGGGACAGCCGCTAAACATTCAGTACTTC. It is translated as CASRGQPLNIQYF.

This chain uses TRBV10-2 with TRBJ2-5; D gene unclear. Germline loops: CDR1 WSHSY, CDR2 SAAADI. Trimming took 10 bases from V and 11 from J, leaving 14 bases between them. This CDR3 comprises 10 residues. The CDR3 reads CATEEEVQYF. CDR3 DNA: TGCGCCACCGAGGAAGAAGTGCAGTACTTC.

This clone is deemed medium-sized. V usage is TRBV6-1 and J usage is TRBJ2-3; D ambiguous. V was cut by 4 bases and J by 4 bases, with 15 bases left in between. The CDR3 length is 15 residues. CDR1 is MNHNS, CDR2 SASEGT, per germline. The CDR3 sequence is CASSVALGDPDTQYF. The CDR3 DNA sequence: TGTGCCAGCAGTGTAGCTCTTGGAGACCCAGATACGCAGTATTTT.

As DNA, the CDR3 is TGTGCCAGCAGGCGGGGGACAGGGTCGGAGACCCAGTACTTC. It specifies CASRRGTGSETQYF. This chain connects TRBV2 to TRBJ2-5; 9 bases match TRBD1. Germline-derived CDR1 and CDR2 are SNHLY and FYNNEI. The CDR3 has 14 residues. V lost 6 bases and J lost 5; bases outside the gene matches: 7.

The chain employs TRBV7-9 and TRBJ2-7, with no clear D. CDR1 and CDR2 (germline): SEHNR, FQNEAQ (reference sequence). This CDR3 region has 14 residues. V lost 1 base, J lost 3 bases, and 10 bases lay in between. The CDR3 nucleotides are TGTGCCAGCAGCTTAGAAGTAGCCAACTACGAGCAGTACTTC. This encodes CASSLEVANYEQYF.

V is TRBV18 and J is TRBJ2-7, with TRBD1 matching 8 bases. The germline CDR1 and CDR2 sequences are KGHSH and LQKENI. The ends lost 1 base at V and 5 bases at J; junction bases unmatched: 13. The CDR3 length is 17 residues. CDR3 in amino acids: CASSPRGQGAGVHEQYF. In DNA, the CDR3 is TGTGCCAGCTCACCACGTGGACAGGGCGCAGGGGTCCACGAGCAGTACTTC.

The V call is TRBV30, the J call TRBJ1-3, with D unclear. CDR1 is GTSNPN, CDR2 SVGIG, per germline (reference sequence). The V and J ends lost 3 bases and 2 bases respectively, with 11 bases between them. This CDR3 contains 14 residues. The CDR3 region has the DNA TGTGCCTGGAGGGACGGCGGGGCTGGAAACACCATATATTTT. As protein: CAWRDGGAGNTIYF.

The genes are TRBV25-1 and TRBJ1-2; possible D gene TRBD1, 6 bases. Germline V gives CDR1 MGHDK, CDR2 SYGVNS. There are 17 residues in the CDR3. The ends were cut back, 7 bases at V and 0 bases at J, with 21 bases in the middle. For the CDR3, the DNA is TGTGCCAGCACCGGCCGGACAGATCTTATTACTAACTATGGCTACACCTTC. Residues: CASTGRTDLITNYGYTF.

The rearrangement uses TRBV18 and TRBJ1-1; D remains ambiguous. The germline CDR1 and CDR2 sequences are KGHSH and LQKENI. The V gene lost 3 bases and the J gene lost 6 bases, with 11 bases spanning the gap. The CDR3 runs 13 residues. The CDR3 DNA follows: TGTGCCAGCTCACCGAACCCGGGATCTGAAGCTTTCTTT. It encodes CASSPNPGSEAFF.

This clone was counted a single time. The chain recombines TRBV19 with TRBJ1-5; D perhaps matches TRBD1 (5 bases). V was clipped by 9 bases and J by 6 bases, with 24 bases between them. Germline V CDR1 and CDR2: LNHDA, SQIVND (reference sequence). The length of the CDR3 is 16 residues. CDR3 amino acids: CASSSQGGDGTQPQHF. For the CDR3, the DNA is TGTGCCAGCTCTAGTCAAGGAGGGGACGGCACTCAGCCCCAGCATTTT. The full variable domain, its missing parts supplied by reference TRBV19 and TRBJ1-5, is DGGITQSPKYLFRKEGQNVTLSCEQNLNHDAMYWYRQDPGQGLRLIYYSQIVNDFQKGDIAEGYSVSREKKESFPLTVTSAQKNPTAFYLCASSSQGGDGTQPQHFGDGTRLSIL.

This sequence joins TRBV2 and TRBJ2-1; 7 bases agree with TRBD2. This CDR3 comprises 13 residues. V gave up 7 bases and J gave up 4 bases; unmatched junction bases: 4. CDR1 and CDR2 (germline): SNHLY, FYNNEI. CDR3 sequence reads: CASKSGAYNEQFF. In DNA, the CDR3 is TGTGCCAGCAAAAGCGGGGCTTACAATGAGCAGTTCTTC.

This chain links TRBV5-1 with TRBJ1-1; weak D call: TRBD1 (5 bases). CDR1 and CDR2 (germline): SGHRS, YFSETQ. V lost 4 bases and J 1 base, leaving 17 bases between the germline ends. The CDR3 is 16 amino acids. CDR3 in amino acids: CASSREGRGPNTEAFF. The DNA of the CDR3 is TGCGCCAGCAGCCGGGAGGGACGTGGTCCGAACACTGAAGCTTTCTTT.

This chain connects TRBV6-5 to TRBJ2-3; D may be TRBD1 (7 bases). This CDR3 has 15 amino acids. The germline V gene has CDR1 MNHEY and CDR2 SVGAGI. Trimming shortened V by 6 bases and J by 6 bases, and 19 bases separated the two germline ends. Here the CDR3 reads CASRTPRSGGDTQYF. CDR3 DNA sequence: TGTGCCAGCAGAACCCCTCGGTCAGGGGGGGATACGCAGTATTTT.

The V and J genes are TRBV7-3 and TRBJ2-3, with D possibly being TRBD1 (6 bases). V shed 5 bases and J shed 0 bases, with 12 bases lying between them. CDR1 SGHTA and CDR2 FQGTGA come from the germline V gene. The CDR3 spans 15 residues. CDR3 in DNA: TGTGCCAGCAGCCATGGGGGCCGTAGCACAGATACGCAGTATTTT. Its translation is CASSHGGRSTDTQYF.

The chain uses TRBV5-4 and TRBJ1-2; D gene uncertain. CDR1 is SGHNT and CDR2 is YYREEE in the germline V gene (reference sequence). The CDR3 runs 13 residues. V was clipped by 0 bases and J by 4 bases, with 7 bases between them. The CDR3 loop reads CASSLDGLYGYTF. CDR3 DNA sequence: TGTGCCAGCAGCTTGGACGGACTCTATGGCTACACCTTC.

This chain connects TRBV21-1 to TRBJ2-5; the table's D call, TRBD2, has no DNA check behind it. TRBV21-1 has pseudogene status. The CDR3 totals 16 residues. CDR3 coding DNA: TGTGCCAGCAGCATACGGACTAGCGGGGGGGAAGGGACCCAGTACTTC. The encoded protein is CASSIRTSGGEGTQYF.

The CDR3 bases are TGTGCCAGCAGTGGTAACCATTACAGGGGAGCCAATCAGCCCCAGCATTTT. Protein product: CASSGNHYRGANQPQHF. This chain links TRBV6-1 with TRBJ1-5, with 7 bases aligning to TRBD1. Germline CDR1 reads MNHNS; CDR2 reads SASEGT. V was clipped by 4 bases and J by 3 bases; unmatched bases: 12. The CDR3 covers 17 residues.

CDR3 DNA sequence: TGTGCCTGGAGGGCAGGGTGGGAATATGGCTACACCTTC. This encodes CAWRAGWEYGYTF. The V and J genes are TRBV30 and TRBJ1-2; perhaps TRBD1 as D (5 bases). The CDR3 consists of 13 residues. Trimming removed 3 bases at V and 5 bases at J, with 13 bases between. Germline assignment: CDR1 GTSNPN and CDR2 SVGIG (reference sequence).

This clone was recorded only once. This sequence joins TRBV2 and TRBJ1-5, with TRBD1 identical over 8 bases. The ends lost 3 bases at V and 4 bases at J; junction bases unmatched: 5. The CDR3 length is 15 residues. CDR1 is SNHLY and CDR2 is FYNNEI in the germline V gene. The CDR3 DNA follows: TGTGCCAGCAGTGAGGGACGGACAGGGAATCAGCCCCAGCATTTT. This encodes CASSEGRTGNQPQHF. Looking up the rest from reference TRBV2 and TRBJ1-5 gives the full variable domain: EPEVTQTPSHQVTQMGQEVILRCVPISNHLYFYWYRQILGQKVEFLVSFYNNEISEKSEIFDDQFSVERPDGSNFTLKIRSTKLEDSAMYFCASSEGRTGNQPQHFGDGTRLSIL.

The chain is built from TRBV7-6 and TRBJ1-4; the D gene is possibly TRBD1 (6 bases). Trimming pared 9 bases from V and 8 bases from J, leaving 16 bases between. This CDR3 spans 13 amino acids. CDR1 and CDR2 (germline): SGHVS, FNYEAQ. DNA for the CDR3: TGTGCCAGTCGGGGAGGGGGAGGCGAAAAACTGTTTTTT. Encoded protein: CASRGGGGEKLFF.